Listed below are T cell receptor beta chains from one sample, sequenced in a study of low-dose radiotherapy and immunotherapy resistance in tumors. TCRdb reprocessed the reads with MiXCR, giving one entry per CDR3 protein. Among roughly 46,000 distinct CDR3 sequences listed, roughly 12% were seen once. The specimen comprised PBMCs, sampled before treatment. All receptors come from a female donor with ovarian cancer. CDR3s include the opening cysteine and the closing phenylalanine or tryptophan. Each record gives: D gene, V gene, J gene, clone size, CDR3 DNA, CDR3 protein. A D gene is named only where the DNA matches it firmly. Clone size, where shown, is once, few, many, or a class for clones that have expanded.

>NA|TRBV14|TRBJ2-5|many
TGTGCCAGCAGCCAAGACAGTGGCGAGACCCAGTACTTC
CASSQDSGETQYF
>TRBD1|TRBV5-1|TRBJ2-1|many
TGCGCCAGCAGCTTCGGGACAGTTCCGAACAATGAGCAGTTCTTC
CASSFGTVPNNEQFF
>NA|TRBV6-1|TRBJ1-2|NA
TGTGCCAGCAGTGAAGCGGGGCTCTATGGCTACACCTTC
CASSEAGLYGYTF
>TRBD1|TRBV7-7|TRBJ2-1|many
TGTGCTAGCAGCCCCTTCACAGGGGGCAATGAGCAGTTCTTC
CASSPFTGGNEQFF
>TRBD1|TRBV20-1|TRBJ2-3|many
TGCAGTGGGATAGACTGGGACAGAGACACAGATACGCAGTATTTT
CSGIDWDRDTDTQYF
>TRBD2|TRBV10-3|TRBJ2-7|NA
TGTGCCATCAGTGACCCTCCGGGACTAGCGGGAGTCCTTAGCTCCTACGAGCAGTACTTC
CAISDPPGLAGVLSSYEQYF
>NA|TRBV28|TRBJ2-7|many
TGTGCCAGCACCCCTCGAGGGGAAAATTACGAGCAGTACTTC
CASTPRGENYEQYF
>NA|TRBV11-2|TRBJ2-5|many
TGTGCCAGCAGCTTAGGGAGAGAGACCCAGTACTTC
CASSLGRETQYF
>NA|TRBV19|TRBJ2-7|many
TGTGCCAGTAGCGTCAGAGTAGGGGATGGGTCCTACGAGCAGTACTTC
CASSVRVGDGSYEQYF
>NA|TRBV19|TRBJ2-7|many
TGTGCCAGTAGCCTGGGGGGAAAAGGCCCCTACGAGCAGTACTTC
CASSLGGKGPYEQYF
>TRBD1|TRBV12-3/TRBV12-4|TRBJ2-2|many
TGTGCCAGCAGTTCGACAGGGTCCCTTGGGACCGGGGAGCTGTTTTTT
CASSSTGSLGTGELFF
>NA|TRBV7-9|TRBJ2-7|many
TGTGCCAGCAGCTTATCCAGACAGGTCCCCTACGAGCAGTACTTC
CASSLSRQVPYEQYF
>NA|TRBV13|TRBJ2-3|many
TGTGCCAGCAGCTTACCGGGCACAGATACGCAGTATTTT
CASSLPGTDTQYF
>TRBD1|TRBV6-5|TRBJ2-1|medium-sized
TGTGCCACGGGACAGGGGGCAAGTGAGCAGTTCTTC
CATGQGASEQFF
>TRBD1|TRBV28|TRBJ1-4|many
TGTGCCAGCAAACTGACAGGGGAGGTTGAAAAACTGTTTTTT
CASKLTGEVEKLFF
>TRBD1|TRBV11-2|TRBJ2-7|many
TGTGCCAGCAGGGAACTGAGGGGAAGGGGGCGATACGAGCAGTACTTC
CASRELRGRGRYEQYF